One and the same sample provided the 16 T cell receptor beta chains below, sequenced in a study of shared clonotypes between healthy human individuals. Only in-frame clones appear in the TCRdb table, and some are missing; sequencing was by immunoSEQ multiplex PCR. The sample yields roughly 2,500,000 clones, 90% to 95% seen once. Sequencing was performed on naive CD4+ T cells from PBMCs. Subset meaning: CD45RA+ positively selected. The receptors originated from a man aged 18 to 35 in good health. Some clones in this sample may be carry-over from other donors' samples.

V is TRBV18 and J is TRBJ2-3; 8 nucleotides line up with TRBD2. The ends lost 3 bases at V and 3 bases at J; junction bases unmatched: 5. Germline V gene lookup returns CDR1 KGHSH and CDR2 LQKENI. The CDR3 has 15 residues. This chain's CDR3 is CASSPSGSLTDTQYF. The CDR3 DNA sequence: TGTGCCAGCTCACCCAGCGGGAGCCTTACAGATACGCAGTATTTT.

The chain has TRBV27 and TRBJ2-5; D remains ambiguous. Trimming took 2 bases from V and 5 from J, leaving 12 bases between them. The CDR3 has 14 residues. Looked up from germline, CDR1 is MNHEY and CDR2 is SMNVEV (reference sequence). The CDR3 nucleotides read TGTGCCAGCAGTTTAAAGGTAGCCGGGGAGACCCAGTACTTC. Translated: CASSLKVAGETQYF.

Concerning this clone: At the DNA level, this CDR3 is encoded by other sequences in the same sample as well. V usage is TRBV9 and J usage is TRBJ2-2; D ambiguous. This CDR3 is 15 amino acids long. The germline V and J ends were trimmed by 0 bases and 2 bases, with 8 bases remaining between them. The germline V gene has CDR1 SGDLS and CDR2 YYNGEE. This CDR3 reads CASSVGGSNTGELFF. The CDR3 region has the DNA TGTGCCAGCAGCGTAGGCGGCAGCAACACCGGGGAGCTGTTTTTT.

V is TRBV29-1 and J is TRBJ2-7; D might be TRBD1 (7 bases). Germline loops: CDR1 SQVTM, CDR2 ANQGSEA. The ends were cut back, 7 bases at V and 1 base at J, with 14 bases in the middle. The CDR3 runs 13 residues. CDR3 sequence: CSGRQGGSYEQYF. The CDR3 bases are TGCAGCGGTAGACAGGGAGGATCCTACGAGCAGTACTTC.

The genes are TRBV5-1 and TRBJ2-1, with 11 bases that match TRBD2. J gave up 3 bases and V 1 base, and 3 bases lay outside the gene matches. Looked up from germline, CDR1 is SGHRS and CDR2 is YFSETQ. The CDR3 length is 16 residues. The CDR3 loop is CASSLWGTSGYNEQFF. CDR3 DNA: TGCGCCAGCAGCTTGTGGGGGACTAGCGGCTACAATGAGCAGTTCTTC.

The V call is TRBV2, the J call TRBJ2-7; D tentatively reads TRBD1 or TRBD2 (5 bases each). This CDR3 contains 15 residues. V lost 5 bases, J lost 4 bases, and 18 bases lay in between. The germline gives CDR1 SNHLY, CDR2 FYNNEI. CDR3 sequence: CASSLQARGPYEQYF. CDR3 in DNA: TGTGCCAGCAGTCTCCAAGCGAGGGGTCCTTACGAGCAGTACTTC.

The CDR3 protein is CASSSGLDYNEQFF. As DNA, the CDR3 is TGTGCCAGCAGCTCCGGACTGGACTACAATGAGCAGTTCTTC. The V gene is TRBV14, the J gene TRBJ2-1; D is perhaps TRBD2 (5 bases). The CDR3 has 14 amino acids. Trimming left V 5 bases short and J 3 bases short, with 11 bases between. The germline V gene has CDR1 SGHDN and CDR2 FVKESK.

The V gene is TRBV6-1, the J gene TRBJ2-5; a possible D gene is TRBD2 (6 bases). The V gene's germline CDR1 is MNHNS and CDR2 SASEGT. This CDR3 has 16 residues. Trimming took 4 bases from V and 1 from J, leaving 16 bases between them. CDR3 nucleotide sequence: TGTGCCAGCAGTGTGCGGGGAGACGCCTCCCAAGAGACCCAGTACTTC. This gives the protein CASSVRGDASQETQYF.

The rearrangement joins TRBV11-2 to TRBJ2-5; perhaps TRBD2 as D (7 bases). The CDR3 has 17 residues. Germline V gene sequence: CDR1 SGHAT, CDR2 FQNNGV. The V end lost 0 bases, the J end lost 5 bases, and 19 bases lay between the germline ends. The CDR3 is CASSLDRPTGGRETQYF. The CDR3 DNA follows: TGTGCCAGCAGCTTAGATCGGCCAACCGGGGGGCGTGAGACCCAGTACTTC.

The genes are TRBV29-1 and TRBJ1-1, with D unresolved. The germline V gene has CDR1 SQVTM and CDR2 ANQGSEA. This CDR3 contains 13 residues. Trimming left V 7 bases short and J 1 base short, with 13 bases between. The CDR3 bases are TGCAGCGCAAACACAGATGGGAACACTGAAGCTTTCTTT. Encoded protein: CSANTDGNTEAFF.

The rearrangement joins TRBV11-3 to TRBJ1-1; 8 positions match TRBD1. Germline CDR1 reads SGHNT; CDR2 reads YENEEA. The CDR3 has 14 residues. The V and J ends lost 2 bases and 1 base, in that order; junction bases with no gene match: 0. The CDR3 loop reads CASSLTGGNTEAFF. The CDR3 bases are TGTGCCAGCAGCTTAACAGGGGGGAACACTGAAGCTTTCTTT.

The V call is TRBV18, the J call TRBJ1-1, with D possibly matching TRBD1 (5 bases). V lost 6 bases and J 5 bases, leaving 19 bases between the germline ends. Per the germline V gene, CDR1 is KGHSH and CDR2 is LQKENI. The CDR3 contains 15 residues. CDR3 nucleotides: TGTGCCAGCTCCCCTCAACCCCAGGGCGGAACTGAAGCTTTCTTT. Amino acids: CASSPQPQGGTEAFF.

The J gene is TRBJ1-3, the V gene TRBV11-2; tentative D call: TRBD1 (5 bases). The CDR3 is 14 residues long. V was cut by 3 bases and J by 8 bases, with 14 bases left in between. Germline CDR1 reads SGHAT; CDR2 reads FQNNGV. The CDR3 protein is CASSFDGGVYTIYF. CDR3 bases: TGTGCCAGCAGCTTCGACGGGGGGGTGTACACCATATATTTT.

The V gene is TRBV29-1, the J gene TRBJ1-4; TRBD1 is a possible D gene (5 bases). The CDR3 consists of 13 residues. V was shortened by 3 bases and J by 5 bases, with 10 bases between the two germline ends. In germline, CDR1 is SQVTM, CDR2 ANQGSEA. In DNA form, the CDR3 reads TGCAGCGTTGACCTCTGGGGCAATGAAAAACTGTTTTTT. Its protein product is CSVDLWGNEKLFF. The whole variable domain, filled in from reference TRBV29-1 and TRBJ1-4, reads SAVISQKPSRDICQRGTSLTIQCQVDSQVTMMFWYRQQPGQSLTLIATANQGSEATYESGFVIDKFPISRPNLTFSTLTVSNMSPEDSSIYLCSVDLWGNEKLFFGSGTQLSVL.

In this sample, this clone turned up once. The rearrangement joins TRBV14 to TRBJ2-3; no definite D call. The CDR3 covers 15 residues. CDR1 and CDR2 from the germline V gene are SGHDN and FVKESK. The V gene lost 1 base and the J gene lost 0 bases, with 8 bases spanning the gap. The CDR3 DNA is TGTGCCAGCAGCCAAGTCAGGTCTAGCACAGATACGCAGTATTTT. Residues: CASSQVRSSTDTQYF.

CDR3 protein: CASSFFRDANYGYTF. CDR3 bases: TGTGCCAGCAGCTTTTTTCGGGACGCCAACTATGGCTACACCTTC. J is TRBJ1-2 and V is TRBV7-2, with D maybe TRBD1 (5 bases). The germline V gene has CDR1 SGHTA and CDR2 FQGNSA. Trimming removed 3 bases from V and 2 bases from J, with 13 bases in between. This CDR3 has 15 residues.